Shown below are 8 T cell receptor beta chains from a single sample sequenced in a study of metastatic and nonmetastatic thyroid tumors. TCRdb re-analyzed the PCR reads through MiXCR. The profile shows about 25,000 clones, more than 20% of them singletons. Thyroid surgery was preceded by no treatment in any patient. Specimen: blood. Receptors were obtained from a male donor with papillary thyroid cancer or a benign thyroid nodule (not recorded which). Some clones in this sample may be carry-over from other donors' samples.

This clone was counted a few times. The rearrangement uses TRBV6-1 and TRBJ1-3; D not certain. The CDR3 is 15 amino acids. V shed 5 bases and J shed 1 base, with 12 bases lying between them. Germline V lookup: CDR1 MNHNS, CDR2 SASEGT. CDR3 sequence reads: CASSPTGRSGNTIYF. For the CDR3, the DNA is TGTGCCAGCAGTCCGACTGGGAGGTCTGGAAACACCATATATTTT.

This clone was counted only a few times. A much larger clone is a single base away; this may be a read error. V is TRBV7-9 and J is TRBJ2-5; tentative D call: TRBD2 (6 bases). Germline loops: CDR1 SEHNR, CDR2 FQNEAQ (reference sequence). This CDR3 spans 16 amino acids. V shed 7 bases and J shed 5 bases, with 23 bases lying between them. The CDR3 DNA reads as TGTGCCAGCATCGGGCCCCTGGAGGGCCTACGGGAGACCCAGTACTTC. This encodes CASIGPLEGLRETQYF.

This clone is categorized as medium-sized. The V gene is TRBV28, the J gene TRBJ2-1; D possibly matches TRBD1 or TRBD2 (5 bases each). In germline, CDR1 is MDHEN, CDR2 SYDVKM. V was cut by 2 bases and J by 7 bases, with 18 bases left in between. The length of the CDR3 is 16 residues. The CDR3, as DNA: TGTGCCAGCAGTTTAGGGGGTAGTAGTTGGGGGAATGAGCAGTTCTTC. This encodes CASSLGGSSWGNEQFF. Complete variable domain (other parts from reference TRBV28 and TRBJ2-1): DVKVTQSSRYLVKRTGEKVFLECVQDMDHENMFWYRQDPGLGLRLIYFSYDVKMKEKGDIPEGYSVSREKKERFSLILESASTNQTSMYLCASSLGGSSWGNEQFFGPGTRLTVL.

The table lists this clone with many counts. As the CDR3 is not closed by the conserved phenylalanine or tryptophan, this likely results from a read error. V is TRBV7-6 and J is TRBJ2-3; D unresolved. The CDR3 spans 12 residues. V was clipped by 6 bases and J by 4 bases, with 8 bases between them. Germline CDR1 is SGHVS and CDR2 is FNYEAQ. DNA of the CDR3: TGTGCCAGCAGTCTTAGGGCAGATACGCAGTATTGT. Its protein is CASSLRADTQYC.

This clone was detected many times. This sequence joins TRBV7-9 and TRBJ1-4; D is ambiguous. Trimming stripped 1 base from V and 7 bases from J, with 7 bases between. The CDR3 sequence is 13 residues long. Germline CDR1 and CDR2: SEHNR and FQNEAQ (reference sequence). This CDR3 is CASSLDFREKLFF. The DNA of the CDR3 is TGTGCCAGCAGCTTAGATTTCCGTGAAAAACTGTTTTTT.

This chain joins TRBV28 and TRBJ1-6; D not certain. With 7 bases removed from V and 8 bases from J, the gap between germline ends came to 9 bases. The CDR3 sequence is 12 residues long. Germline V gives CDR1 MDHEN, CDR2 SYDVKM. CDR3 amino acids: CASITTYSPLHF. The CDR3 bases are TGTGCCAGCATTACGACATATTCACCCCTCCACTTT.

There are many counts of this clone. The chain is built from TRBV24-1 and TRBJ2-1, with a weak D call TRBD2 (7 bases). The CDR3 totals 16 residues. Per the germline V gene, CDR1 is KGHDR and CDR2 is SFDVKD. Trimming removed 1 base from V and 8 bases from J, with 17 bases in between. CDR3 DNA sequence: TGTGCCACCAGTGATTTAGCGGGGAGGGGGAGGGATGAGCAGTTCTTC. As protein: CATSDLAGRGRDEQFF.

This clone was seen more than once but under ten times. This chain joins TRBV20-1 and TRBJ1-5, with unresolved D. Looked up from germline, CDR1 is DFQATT and CDR2 is SNEGSKA (reference sequence). The CDR3 sequence is 18 residues long. V was shortened by 0 bases and J by 0 bases, with 18 bases between the two germline ends. The CDR3 is CSARDSKVWQDSNQPQHF. The CDR3 nucleotides read TGCAGTGCTAGAGATAGTAAAGTTTGGCAGGATAGCAATCAGCCCCAGCATTTT.